Listed below are T cell receptor beta chains from one sample, sequenced in a study of identical twins. In TCRdb, the 5' RACE reads were re-called with MiXCR into one record per CDR3 protein. The sample has 1.5 million to 2 million distinct CDR3 sequences, roughly a third seen once. What was sequenced was cord blood. The receptors shown here come from a newborn girl in good health. CDR3s include the opening cysteine and the closing phenylalanine or tryptophan. The D gene is left open where the match is weak. Some rows mark clone size as missing; the rest say once, few, many or name a class of expanded clone.

d_call,j_call,clone_size,v_call,cdr3_aa,cdr3_nt
-,TRBJ2-3,-,TRBV10-1,CASSDRRDTDTQYF,TGCGCCAGCAGTGATCGGCGGGACACAGATACGCAGTATTTT
TRBD2,TRBJ2-3,many,TRBV2,CASRAGLAGPFTDTQYF,TGTGCCAGCAGAGCGGGACTAGCGGGACCGTTCACAGATACGCAGTATTTT
-,TRBJ1-1,few,TRBV12-3/TRBV12-4,CASVRGGNTEAFF,TGTGCCAGCGTTAGGGGGGGGAACACTGAAGCTTTCTTT
TRBD1,TRBJ1-4,-,TRBV7-2,CASSLRLPGQGFNEKLFF,TGTGCCAGCAGCTTAAGGTTGCCGGGACAGGGGTTTAATGAAAAACTGTTTTTT
-,TRBJ2-1,-,TRBV10-3,CAISESFSGRDEQFF,TGTGCCATCAGTGAGTCCTTCAGCGGGCGCGATGAGCAGTTCTTC
-,TRBJ2-7,-,TRBV7-2,CASSLESPLTVYEQYF,TGTGCCAGCAGCTTAGAGTCGCCTCTAACTGTCTACGAGCAGTACTTC
TRBD2,TRBJ2-3,-,TRBV3-1,CASSQDPVGLAGGPPDTQYF,TGTGCCAGCAGCCAAGATCCGGTAGGACTAGCGGGGGGGCCTCCAGATACGCAGTATTTT
TRBD1,TRBJ1-5,few,TRBV20-1,CSASWTGNRGNQPQHF,TGCAGTGCTAGTTGGACAGGGAATAGAGGAAATCAGCCCCAGCATTTT
TRBD1,TRBJ1-5,-,TRBV20-1,CSARDRGPGQPQHF,TGCAGTGCTAGAGACAGGGGGCCGGGTCAGCCCCAGCATTTT
-,TRBJ2-3,-,TRBV5-1,CASSFSRGQGGITQYF,TGCGCCAGCAGCTTCTCCCGAGGGCAGGGTGGGATTACGCAGTATTTT
TRBD1,TRBJ2-5,few,TRBV28,CASQGPGQQETQYF,TGTGCCAGCCAAGGCCCGGGACAGCAAGAGACCCAGTACTTC
TRBD1,TRBJ1-2,-,TRBV20-1,CSALIKGATSYGYTF,TGCAGTGCTCTCATCAAGGGGGCAACGAGCTATGGCTACACCTTC
-,TRBJ2-3,once,TRBV24-1,CATGLGDAQYF,TGTGCCACCGGTTTGGGAGATGCGCAGTATTTT
-,TRBJ2-1,-,TRBV7-2,CASSFQFF,TGTGCCAGCAGCTTCCAGTTCTTC
-,TRBJ2-5,many,TRBV12-3/TRBV12-4,CASSLIPGVETQYF,TGTGCCAGCAGTTTAATCCCCGGGGTAGAGACCCAGTACTTC
-,TRBJ1-5,-,TRBV20-1,CSASVSGNQPQHF,TGCAGTGCTAGCGTTTCAGGGAATCAGCCCCAGCATTTT
-,TRBJ2-7,-,TRBV5-1,CASSLDWFYEQYF,TGCGCCAGCAGCCTGGACTGGTTCTACGAGCAGTACTTC
TRBD1,TRBJ2-4,few,TRBV29-1,CSVRGGWPKNIQYF,TGCAGCGTTAGAGGGGGCTGGCCCAAAAACATTCAGTACTTC
TRBD2,TRBJ2-3,few,TRBV6-6,CASSWQAGGEDTQYF,TGTGCCAGCAGTTGGCAAGCGGGGGGGGAAGATACGCAGTATTTT
-,TRBJ2-3,few,TRBV5-4,CASSPINLALRGTDTQYF,TGTGCCAGCAGCCCAATCAATCTAGCGCTCAGAGGGACAGATACGCAGTATTTT
-,TRBJ1-2,many,TRBV6-5,CASSRNRDNYGYTF,TGCGCCAGCAGCAGAAACCGGGATAACTATGGCTACACCTTC
TRBD2,TRBJ2-1,-,TRBV20-1,CSARVFPTSGRANEQFF,TGCAGTGCTAGAGTGTTCCCGACTAGCGGGAGGGCCAATGAGCAGTTCTTC
-,TRBJ2-7,-,TRBV6-2/TRBV6-3,CASSPMRDTRSYEQYF,TGTGCCAGCAGCCCCATGAGGGACACCCGCTCCTACGAGCAGTACTTC
-,TRBJ1-1,-,TRBV29-1,CSVPNTGAEAFF,TGCAGCGTGCCGAACACGGGGGCTGAAGCTTTCTTT
TRBD1,TRBJ1-5,-,TRBV28,CASSFTPGQGDNQPQHF,TGTGCCAGCAGTTTTACCCCGGGGCAGGGGGACAATCAGCCCCAGCATTTT
-,TRBJ2-7,-,TRBV27,CASSLAGPYYEQYF,TGTGCCAGCAGTTTAGCGGGACCTTACTACGAGCAGTACTTC
-,TRBJ1-1,few,TRBV10-3,CAISEFQDMGAFF,TGTGCCATCAGTGAGTTCCAGGACATGGGGGCTTTCTTT
-,TRBJ2-3,few,TRBV29-1,CSVSLSSDTQYF,TGCAGCGTTTCCCTATCGTCTGATACGCAGTATTTT
-,TRBJ1-1,-,TRBV11-2,CASSLESLQDRGRANTEAFF,TGCGCCAGCAGCTTAGAGTCTTTGCAGGACAGAGGACGGGCGAACACTGAAGCTTTCTTT
TRBD1,TRBJ2-7,many,TRBV29-1,CSVRNGQGNYEQYF,TGCAGCGTTCGTAACGGACAGGGGAATTACGAGCAGTACTTC
-,TRBJ1-1,-,TRBV11-2,CASRLRTTEAFF,TGTGCCAGCAGGTTGCGAACAACTGAAGCTTTCTTT
TRBD2,TRBJ2-5,-,TRBV6-1,CASSAGFLAGAWKTQYF,TGTGCCAGCAGTGCAGGTTTCCTAGCGGGAGCTTGGAAGACCCAGTACTTC
-,TRBJ2-5,few,TRBV20-1,CSARKFREETQYF,TGCAGTGCTAGGAAATTCAGGGAAGAGACCCAGTACTTC
TRBD2,TRBJ2-2,-,TRBV20-1,CSAGGLLHIGELFF,TGCAGTGCTGGGGGACTACTTCACATCGGGGAGCTGTTTTTT
-,TRBJ2-3,few,TRBV5-4,CASSQDLIKITQYF,TGTGCCAGCAGCCAGGACCTTATCAAAATTACGCAGTATTTT
-,TRBJ1-1,-,TRBV4-2,CASSQGRGQSEAFF,TGTGCCAGCAGCCAAGGCAGGGGTCAGTCTGAAGCTTTCTTT
-,TRBJ2-2,-,TRBV7-9,CASSLAVPTGELFF,TGTGCCAGCAGCTTAGCTGTCCCTACCGGGGAGCTGTTTTTT
-,TRBJ1-1,-,TRBV20-1,CSAPQGGNTEAFF,TGCAGTGCCCCACAGGGAGGGAACACTGAAGCTTTCTTT
TRBD1,TRBJ1-6,-,TRBV7-2,CASSNTGVSPLHF,TGTGCCAGCAGCAACACAGGGGTTTCACCCCTCCACTTT
TRBD2,TRBJ2-3,few,TRBV7-2,CASSVRAGVTHTQYF,TGTGCCAGCAGCGTACGAGCGGGGGTCACGCATACGCAGTATTTT
TRBD2,TRBJ2-1,few,TRBV20-1,CSAQAGGPPNEQFF,TGCAGTGCCCAAGCGGGGGGTCCCCCCAATGAGCAGTTCTTC